This TCR beta chain was identified in a study of graft-versus-host responses after intestinal transplantation. Study background: Multivisceral, liver-intestinal, or isolated intestinal grafts were transplanted into recipients. Study-wide points: GvH clones surfaced in recipient marrow, some emerging earlier in ileum or blood.

This clone was detected once. Its antigen is currently unknown. CDR1 SGHNT and CDR2 YYREEE come from the germline V gene (reference sequence). Trimming cost V 2 bases and J 4 bases, with 10 bases left between them. CDR3 length: 14 amino acids. The data were produced by immunoSEQ multiplex PCR, yet TCRdb's version contains in-frame clones alone and is incomplete. The data contain about 9,600 clones, over 90% of them seen just once; the ten biggest clones take up about a sixth. V usage is TRBV5-4 and J usage is TRBJ2-1; D possibly corresponds to TRBD2 (5 bases). Sequences were derived from bone marrow, sampled 521 days after intestinal transplantation. This TCR was recovered from a human patient who received an intestinal transplant, so some T cells may come from the graft donor. The CDR3 is CASSFSSRYNEQFF. In nucleotides, the CDR3 is TGTGCCAGCAGCTTTTCTAGCAGGTACAATGAGCAGTTCTTC.